The TCR beta chain under discussion was sequenced for a study of blood T cell repertoires in COVID-19. The table came from immunoSEQ multiplex PCR; TCRdb's copy has only in-frame clones and leaves some out. The sample contains more than 130,000 clones, about nine tenths of which appear only once. This TCR was recovered from a man between 50 and 59 years old with active or convalescent COVID-19. The source material was peripheral blood.

CDR3: CASSPTGAGNQPQHF. In DNA, the CDR3 is TGTGCCAGCAGTCCGACAGGGGCAGGAAATCAGCCCCAGCATTTT. The chain couples TRBV6-5 to TRBJ1-5, with TRBD1 identical over 8 bases. CDR1 MNHEY and CDR2 SVGAGI come from the germline V gene. The CDR3 contains 15 residues. With 5 bases clipped from V and 4 bases from J, the junction kept 7 bases outside the gene matches.